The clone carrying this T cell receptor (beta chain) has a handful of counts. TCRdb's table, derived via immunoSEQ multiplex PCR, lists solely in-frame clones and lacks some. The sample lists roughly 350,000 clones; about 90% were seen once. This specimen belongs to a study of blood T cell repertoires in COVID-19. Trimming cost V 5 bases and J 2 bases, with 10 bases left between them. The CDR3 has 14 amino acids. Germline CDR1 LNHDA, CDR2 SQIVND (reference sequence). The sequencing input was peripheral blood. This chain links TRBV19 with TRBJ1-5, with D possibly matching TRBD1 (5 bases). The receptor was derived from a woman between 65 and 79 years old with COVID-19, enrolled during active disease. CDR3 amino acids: CASSLEGGNQPQHF. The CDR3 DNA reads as TGTGCCAGTAGTCTGGAAGGGGGCAATCAGCCCCAGCATTTT. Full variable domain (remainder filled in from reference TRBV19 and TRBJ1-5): DGGITQSPKYLFRKEGQNVTLSCEQNLNHDAMYWYRQDPGQGLRLIYYSQIVNDFQKGDIAEGYSVSREKKESFPLTVTSAQKNPTAFYLCASSLEGGNQPQHFGDGTRLSIL.